This TCR beta chain came from a study of regulatory T cells in long-lasting Graves disease. Overall study findings and caveats: Those with persistent disease had in common more public clonotypes (about 2,700) than new patients (approximately 920).

This clonotype was seen at least ten times. Its antigen remains unidentified. Assembly of TCR beta libraries relied on iRepertoire HTBI primers together with Arm-PCR of CDR3 regions. MiXCR was run by TCRdb on the multiplex PCR reads, yielding one entry per CDR3 protein. Among about 400,000 distinct CDR3 sequences listed, around 20% were seen once. Time point noted: persistent/refractory GD, antithyroid drugs over 5 years with positive TRAb. PBMC-derived RNA was used for the TCR library. This clonotype was obtained from a female donor with Graves disease. The sample consisted of peripheral blood mononuclear cells (PBMCs), taken when the disease was refractory, from a patient treated with antithyroid drugs.

DNA of the CDR3: TGCAGTGCGGGACAAGGGACAGACACCAACTATGGCTACACCTTC. It encodes CSAGQGTDTNYGYTF. This chain joins TRBV20-1 and TRBJ1-2, with 7 bases identical to TRBD1. This CDR3 has 15 residues. V was pared by 6 bases and J by 2 bases, with 12 bases of the junction left unmatched. Germline values: CDR1 DFQATT, CDR2 SNEGSKA (reference sequence).